This TCR beta chain was retrieved from a study of blood T cells in healthy people across ages. Broader study findings: While age rose, TCR beta diversity per million T cells dropped in a roughly linear way.

About this clonotype: Its specificity is not known.

V lost 4 bases, J lost 10 bases, and 8 bases stayed unmatched. This CDR3 spans 15 amino acids. CDR1 and CDR2 from the germline V gene are SGHRS and YFSETQ. For the second PCR, which ran for roughly 6 to 12 cycles, a sample-barcoded 5' primer and a J-beta primer mix were used. Carrying 12 random nucleotides, a template-switch adaptor labeled each individual cDNA molecule. TCRdb itself ran the 5' RACE reads through MiXCR, one entry per CDR3 protein. The table lists roughly 2 million distinct CDR3 sequences, around 48% of them singletons. Each sample used at least 6.5 million PBMCs. The sequencing sample was made of blood. The V gene is TRBV5-1, the J gene TRBJ2-1; 13 nucleotides line up with TRBD2. The TCR comes from a middle-aged woman in good health. DNA of the CDR3: TGCGCCAGCAGCAGGGGACTAGCGGGGTCGGGGGAGCAGTTCTTC. It specifies CASSRGLAGSGEQFF.